This T cell receptor (beta chain) was recovered during a study of cytomegalovirus exposure and HLA in healthy donors. Overall study findings and caveats: There was a cluster of highly shared sequence variants that was likely a sequencing artifact. TCR beta V- and J-gene trimming was later associated with a missense DCLRE1C variant.

Comment on this clone: Antigen unknown. The junction departs from the called germline gene at one end, perhaps through a read error.

The PCR employed 60 Vbeta primers together with 13 Jbeta primers. Clones were read by immunoSEQ multiplex PCR, and TCRdb kept only the in-frame ones, dropping some. The sample holds 100,000 to 150,000 clones; approximately 78% are singletons and the top ten take less than 3.5%. This CDR3 is 15 amino acids long. Germline assignment: CDR1 MDHEN and CDR2 SYDVKM. This rearrangement joins TRBV28 to TRBJ2-7; 12 nucleotides match TRBD2. The sequence was obtained from a human donor in good health. Material for sequencing was PBMCs. The CDR3 loop is CASSSRLAGVYKQYF. In DNA form, the CDR3 reads TGTGCCAGCAGTTCAAGACTAGCGGGGGTCTACAAGCAGTACTTC.